This TCR beta chain is drawn from a study of T cell repertoires in aging, cancer and after chemotherapy (dated by TCRdb to 2018 to 2020). Regarding the complete study: Six donor age groups were covered, ranging from 30 or younger up to 70 or older, and each group contained at least three individuals. In total, the full dataset held about 8.8 million TCR reads. To examine immunoaging and T cell reconstitution after chemotherapy, the study profiled TCR beta repertoires in peripheral blood from healthy donors and cancer patients. The cohort comprised 200 to 250 cancer patients, 85 to 94 with hematological and over 110 with solid cancers, plus 95 healthy donors as a reference group. Paired pre- and post-chemotherapy samples in the solid tumor group came from brain tumor (glioblastoma) patients receiving temozolomide-based therapy.

Concerning this clonotype itself: It lacks a known antigen. A single base separates this from a much larger clone, so it may be a read error. The conserved phenylalanine or tryptophan normally closing the CDR3 is absent here, so this likely arose from a read error.

Multiplex touch-down PCR with a mixed TRB-A/B primer pool was used to amplify rearranged TRB sequences covering the V, D and J segments. Two consecutive PCR reactions with Phusion HS II polymerase added Illumina adapters and sample indices to the amplicons. Amplicons were gel-purified using the NucleoSpin Gel and PCR Clean-up kit and were subsequently checked with Qubit and an Agilent 2100 Bioanalyzer. Sequencing of libraries was carried out on an Illumina MiSeq in 600-cycle, single-indexed, paired-end runs. Per the source publication's procedure: TRB sequences were processed with MiXCR versions 2.12 and 3.0.5. Each unique CDR3 nucleotide sequence was counted as one clone, and only productive sequences with at least two reads were retained. Shannon diversity, evenness, clonality (one minus evenness), and alpha-parameterized diversity profiles from alpha 0 to 5 were included as repertoire metrics. The IGoR algorithm was used to compute generation probabilities of clones in paired pre- and post-chemotherapy samples. Starting from the raw public reads, TCRdb applied fastp trimming at Q25, assembled clones with MiXCR and retained in-frame beta chains. A single entry per CDR3 protein holds the most common genes and DNA from its merged rows. It is TCRdb's table, rather than the study itself, that gives the V and J calls and clone size. Across this sample there are roughly 2,000 distinct CDR3 sequences, with over 25% seen only once. The top ten hold approximately 16% of the sample.

General study outcomes and caveats: According to the authors, the repertoire data do not allow conclusions to be drawn about immunological memory after chemotherapy. In healthy donors, the decline in TCR diversity with age was mainly explained by loss of richness, whereas in cancer patients loss of evenness was also found to contribute. An increase in median generation probability over the chemotherapy interval was observed in both cancer cohorts, suggesting that the repertoire was reconstituted through rebound thymic output. Compared with age-matched healthy donors, untreated patients with hematological or solid cancers had significantly lower TCR diversity and higher clonality in blood.

TCR beta rearrangements were amplified from genomic DNA isolated from peripheral blood, not from sorted cells or RNA. This TCR was recovered from a human donor with a solid tumor. Sequencing was done on a sample of blood.

The CDR3 reads as follows: CASSSGLFLGANVLTY. Here is the DNA: TGTGCCAGCAGCTCGGGACTGTTTTTAGGGGCCAACGTCCTGACTTAC. The V and J segments used are TRBV5-5 and TRBJ2-6; a weak D assignment points to TRBD2 (6 bases agree). From a lookup of the germline V gene (reference sequence), CDR1 and CDR2 are SGHKS and YYEKEE. The junction carries 14 bases between V and J, which are trimmed by 3 bases and 4 bases respectively. Counting both end residues, the CDR3 totals 16 amino acids. This entry keeps only the CDR3 DNA: 48 bases, framed from base 1.